These T cell receptor beta chains were read from a single sample in a study of shared clonotypes between healthy human individuals. Assay: immunoSEQ multiplex PCR; the TCRdb copy retains only in-frame clones and omits some. The data show around 600,000 clones, with roughly 98% seen just once and more than 0.3% held by the top ten. The sequenced sample consisted of naive CD8+ T cells sorted from blood. The receptors here all came from a man aged 25 to 40 in good health. The CDR3 runs from the conserved cysteine through the conserved F or W. D genes are given only for firm matches. Size is omitted from some rows. Given values are once, few, many or a class for expanded clones.

d_gene | len | j_gene | v_gene | abundance | CDR3nt | CDR3aa
NA | 13 | TRBJ2-7 | TRBV11-2 | NA | TGTGCCAGCAGCTTAGTGTATAGCTACGAGCAGTACTTC | CASSLVYSYEQYF
NA | 15 | TRBJ2-3 | TRBV7-6 | NA | TGTGCCAGCAGCTCCCGGACAGATCGATTCGATACGCAGTATTTT | CASSSRTDRFDTQYF
NA | 14 | TRBJ1-2 | TRBV7-9 | NA | TGTGCCAGCAGCTTACATGGGCCACCCTATGGCTACACCTTC | CASSLHGPPYGYTF
NA | 15 | TRBJ2-1 | TRBV5-1 | NA | TGCGCCAGCAGCTTGGCTGGGGGTTCCTTCAATGAGCAGTTCTTC | CASSLAGGSFNEQFF
NA | 12 | TRBJ2-3 | TRBV19 | NA | TGTGCCAGTAGTAATAACCCAGATACGCAGTATTTT | CASSNNPDTQYF
TRBD2 | 13 | TRBJ2-7 | TRBV7-9 | once | TGTGCCAGCAGCCCAAGGACTAGCTACGAGCAGTACTTC | CASSPRTSYEQYF
TRBD2 | 15 | TRBJ2-7 | TRBV9 | NA | TGTGCCAGCAGCGAGGGAGGGGTGTCCCTCTACGAGCAGTACTTC | CASSEGGVSLYEQYF
NA | 14 | TRBJ1-5 | TRBV7-9 | NA | TGTGCCAGCAGCTTTGACATTTCCAATCAGCCCCAGCATTTT | CASSFDISNQPQHF
NA | 15 | TRBJ2-7 | TRBV27 | NA | TGTGCCGTCCAGGGGAGTAGGGCTAGCGGCGGGGAGCAGTACTTC | CAVQGSRASGGEQYF
NA | 14 | TRBJ2-7 | TRBV14 | once | TGTGCCAGCAGCCAGTCAGGGTTCGTCTACGAGCAGTACTTC | CASSQSGFVYEQYF
NA | 14 | TRBJ2-7 | TRBV27 | NA | TGTGCCAGCAGACACCCGGGATTTTTCTACGAGCAGTACTTC | CASRHPGFFYEQYF
NA | 15 | TRBJ2-3 | TRBV7-3 | once | TGTGCCAGCAGCCCCCAGGGAGACTTCCTCGGTACGCAGTATTTT | CASSPQGDFLGTQYF
NA | 13 | TRBJ2-7 | TRBV7-6 | NA | TGTGCCAGCAGCTTTGGGGATGGGTACGAGCAGTACTTC | CASSFGDGYEQYF
NA | 16 | TRBJ2-5 | TRBV18 | NA | TGTGCCAGCTCACGGGCTACCGGGACAAGGCAAGAGACCCAGTACTTC | CASSRATGTRQETQYF
NA | 13 | TRBJ2-7 | TRBV7-3 | NA | TGTGCCAGCAGCTTAGATCTCTCCTACGAGCAGTACTTC | CASSLDLSYEQYF
NA | 15 | TRBJ1-1 | TRBV5-1 | NA | TGCGCCAGCAGCAAAACAGGGTCCATGAACACTGAAGCTTTCTTT | CASSKTGSMNTEAFF
NA | 17 | TRBJ1-4 | TRBV5-1 | NA | TGCGCCAGCAGCTTGAGACTTCGTCAGGGTCGGGAGGAAAAACTGTTTTTT | CASSLRLRQGREEKLFF
NA | 16 | TRBJ2-1 | TRBV4-1 | NA | TGCGCCAGCAGCTCTCCAATAGGGGGAGCCTACAATGAGCAGTTCTTC | CASSSPIGGAYNEQFF
TRBD1 | 19 | TRBJ2-2 | TRBV7-7 | NA | TGTGCCAGCAGCCTAGGGATACAGGGGGATCAACCGAACACCGGGGAGCTGTTTTTT | CASSLGIQGDQPNTGELFF
NA | 14 | TRBJ2-7 | TRBV6-6 | NA | TGTGCCAGCAGTTGGGCGGCGAGCTCCTACGAGCAGTACTTC | CASSWAASSYEQYF
TRBD2 | 14 | TRBJ2-7 | TRBV7-9 | NA | TGTGCCAGCAGCTTGGGAGGGCCCTCCTACGAGCAGTACTTC | CASSLGGPSYEQYF
NA | 16 | TRBJ2-7 | TRBV11-3 | NA | TGTGCCAGCAGCTTAGAGTGGGCAAAATCTACCTACGAGCAGTACTTC | CASSLEWAKSTYEQYF
TRBD2 | 15 | TRBJ2-7 | TRBV27 | NA | TGTGCCAGCAGTCTCGGGACTAGCGGGAGCGGGGAGCAGTACTTC | CASSLGTSGSGEQYF
TRBD1 | 14 | TRBJ2-1 | TRBV13 | NA | TGTGCCAGCAGCGTTACAGGGGGCGTTGTAAAACAGTTCTTC | CASSVTGGVVKQFF
TRBD1 | 14 | TRBJ2-7 | TRBV5-1 | NA | TGCGCCAGCAGCGTGGACAGGTTAATCTACGAGCAGTACTTC | CASSVDRLIYEQYF
NA | 17 | TRBJ2-1 | TRBV15 | NA | TGTGCCACCAGCAGAGGTGTAGCGGCAGAGAATTACAATGAGCAGTTCTTC | CATSRGVAAENYNEQFF
TRBD2 | 15 | TRBJ2-1 | TRBV9 | NA | TGTGCCAGCAGCGGAGTAGCGGGAGCTTTGAATGAGCAGTTCTTC | CASSGVAGALNEQFF
TRBD2 | 18 | TRBJ2-1 | TRBV9 | NA | TGTGCCAGCAGCGTAGAGGGTGGGGCGGGAGGGCCTTACAATGAGCAGTTCTTC | CASSVEGGAGGPYNEQFF
NA | 16 | TRBJ2-1 | TRBV9 | NA | TGTGCCAGCGCAAAAACCTGGCGGGGCGCCTACAATGAGCAGTTCTTC | CASAKTWRGAYNEQFF
NA | 14 | TRBJ2-3 | TRBV27 | NA | TGTGCCAGCACCGCGACACCTCGAAGCGATACGCAGTATTTT | CASTATPRSDTQYF
NA | 16 | TRBJ2-3 | TRBV10-1 | NA | TGCGCCAGCAGTGAGTCGATAAGCGGACCCACAGATACGCAGTATTTT | CASSESISGPTDTQYF
TRBD1 | 14 | TRBJ1-2 | TRBV7-9 | NA | TGTGCCAGCAGCTCCGGGACAGGAACAGTCGGCTACACCTTC | CASSSGTGTVGYTF